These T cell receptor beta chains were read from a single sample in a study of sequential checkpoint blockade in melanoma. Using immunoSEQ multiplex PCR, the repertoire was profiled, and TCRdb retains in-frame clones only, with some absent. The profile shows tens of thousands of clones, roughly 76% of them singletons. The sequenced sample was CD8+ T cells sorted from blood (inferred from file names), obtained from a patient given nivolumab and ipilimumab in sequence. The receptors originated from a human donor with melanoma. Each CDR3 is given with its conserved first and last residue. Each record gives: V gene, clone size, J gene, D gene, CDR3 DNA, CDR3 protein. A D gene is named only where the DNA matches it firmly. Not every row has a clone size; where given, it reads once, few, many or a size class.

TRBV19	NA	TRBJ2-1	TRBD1	TGTGCCAGTAGTATGACAGGGGCGTCGGGTGAGCAGTTCTTC	CASSMTGASGEQFF
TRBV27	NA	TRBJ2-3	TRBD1	TGTGCCAGCAGTATGGACAGGGATAGGGATACGCAGTATTTT	CASSMDRDRDTQYF
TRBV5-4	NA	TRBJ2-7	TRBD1	TGTGCCAGCAGTCCGACAGGGGCCGGCTACGAGCAGTACTTC	CASSPTGAGYEQYF
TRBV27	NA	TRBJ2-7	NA	TGTGCCAGCAGTTTGGTTCGTAGCCCAAACGAGCAGTACTTC	CASSLVRSPNEQYF
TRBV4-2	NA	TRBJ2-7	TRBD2	TGTGCCAGCAGCCAAGAGTCTAGCGGGTCTTACGAGCAGTACTTC	CASSQESSGSYEQYF
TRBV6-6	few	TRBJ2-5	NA	TGTGCCAGCAGTGTCAGATTGGAGACCCAGTACTTC	CASSVRLETQYF
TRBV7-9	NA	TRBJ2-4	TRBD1	TGTGCCAGCAGCCCCGGGACAGGCGGCAAAAACATTCAGTACTTC	CASSPGTGGKNIQYF
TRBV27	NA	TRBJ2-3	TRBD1	TGTGCCAGCAGTTTACGTGGACAGGTAACAGATACGCAGTATTTT	CASSLRGQVTDTQYF
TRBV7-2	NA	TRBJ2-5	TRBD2	TGTGCCAGCAGCTTAAGAGCGGGGGGCCTCTCGACCCAGTACTTC	CASSLRAGGLSTQYF
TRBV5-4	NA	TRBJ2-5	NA	TGTGCCAGCAGCCCCGGGGAGACCCAGTACTTC	CASSPGETQYF
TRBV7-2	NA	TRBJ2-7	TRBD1	TGTGCCAGCAGCTTTAAGGGGGCCTACGGGCAGTACTTC	CASSFKGAYGQYF
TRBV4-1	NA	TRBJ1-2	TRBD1	TGCGCCAGCAGCCAGGGCGGGGGACAGGTGCTCTATGGCTACACCTTC	CASSQGGGQVLYGYTF
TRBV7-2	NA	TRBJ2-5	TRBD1	TGTGCCAGCAGTTGGGGGGGACAGGGGAGGCAAGAGACCCAGTACTTC	CASSWGGQGRQETQYF
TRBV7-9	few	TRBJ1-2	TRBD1	TGTGCCAGCAGCTTAGAGGACAGGGGTGAAGGCTACACCTTC	CASSLEDRGEGYTF
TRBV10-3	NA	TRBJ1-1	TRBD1	TGTGCCATCAGTGACCCTGGACAGGGGGAGTTGTACACTGAAGCTTTCTTT	CAISDPGQGELYTEAFF
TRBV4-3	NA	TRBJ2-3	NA	TGCGCCAGCAGCCAAGTTGGTCGAAGCGATACGCAGTATTTT	CASSQVGRSDTQYF
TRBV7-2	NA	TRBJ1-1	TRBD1	TGTGCCAGCAGCCCCACAGGGGGCACTGAAGCTTTCTTT	CASSPTGGTEAFF
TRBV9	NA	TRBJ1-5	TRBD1	TGTGCCAGCAGCGTAGGGACAGGTCCCAATCAGCCCCAGCATTTT	CASSVGTGPNQPQHF
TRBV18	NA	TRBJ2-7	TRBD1	TGTGCCACCTCCGGGACAGGGGTTCCCTACGAGCAGTACTTC	CATSGTGVPYEQYF
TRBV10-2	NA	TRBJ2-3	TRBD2	TGCGCCAGCAGGAGGGGGGCTAGCGGGATCACAGATACGCAGTATTTT	CASRRGASGITDTQYF
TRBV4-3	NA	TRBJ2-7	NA	TGCGCCAGCAGCCAGACTCAGGGGTACTCCTACGAGCAGTACTTC	CASSQTQGYSYEQYF
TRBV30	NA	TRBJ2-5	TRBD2	TGTGCCTGGAGTCTGCTAGCGGGGGCTGGAGAGACCCAGTACTTC	CAWSLLAGAGETQYF
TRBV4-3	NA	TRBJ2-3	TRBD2	TGCGCCAGCAGCCGGGCTAGCCAAGGACTAGCGGGAGTCGACAGCACAGATACGCAGTATTTT	CASSRASQGLAGVDSTDTQYF
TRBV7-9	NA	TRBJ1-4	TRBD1	TGTGCCAGCAGCTATCGCCCGGGACAGGGGGCAAGTAATGAAAAACTGTTTTTT	CASSYRPGQGASNEKLFF